This T cell receptor (beta chain) appears in the sequencing data of a study of long-term antiretroviral therapy in people with HIV. Sequencing relied on immunoSEQ assay v3.0, run at survey level. Sequencing aimed to cover about 40,000-55,000 T-cell genomes per sample. Clones were sequenced by immunoSEQ multiplex PCR, and TCRdb holds only the in-frame ones, with some missing. The sample yields tens of thousands of clones, about 94% seen once. The specimen comprised unsorted PBMCs, sampled roughly 9.5 years after starting antiretroviral therapy. The sequence came from a man between 25 and 39 years old with HIV.

For the CDR3, the DNA is TGCGCCAGCAGCTTGTCCGGGGGTTACAATGAGCAGTTCTTC. Protein sequence: CASSLSGGYNEQFF. The chain has TRBV5-1 and TRBJ2-1, with D perhaps TRBD2 (6 bases). Trimming left V 1 base short and J 4 bases short, with 9 bases between. Germline values: CDR1 SGHRS, CDR2 YFSETQ. The CDR3 is made up of 14 amino acids.